This TCR beta chain was observed in a study of T cell repertoires in cytomegalovirus infection. The overall study: Use of recently identified HLA-C-restricted and well-studied HLA-B-restricted CMV epitopes was part of the study. Shared public TCR beta signatures pointed to both CMV infection and a matching HLA type. The study's findings and limits: Identification of carriers of CMV plus the relevant HLA was performed using cumulative public TCR beta family frequency. CMV-specific TCR beta clonotypes restricted by HLA-C dominated the ex vivo response.

One entry per CDR3 protein, called by TCRdb with MiXCR from the reads. The sample includes about 770,000 distinct CDR3 sequences, almost 30% of them seen just once. This clonotype was seen only once. What it binds is not known. Trimming pared 9 bases from V and 2 bases from J, leaving 8 bases between. This CDR3 contains 13 residues. The V gene's germline CDR1 is WSHSY and CDR2 SAAADI. The chain uses TRBV10-2 and TRBJ2-6; D gene ambiguous. Sequencing was performed on cultured CD8+ T cells from PBMCs, taken from culture after CMV antigen stimulation. The receptor's source is a human donor in good health (CMV status not recorded). Some clones in this sample may be carry-over from other donors' samples. DNA of the CDR3: TGCGCCAGTCCCACACCTGGGGCCAACGTCCTGACTTTC. It translates to CASPTPGANVLTF.